Reported below is one T cell receptor beta chain. No cognate antigen has been identified for it. The sample holds no much larger clone one base away, and base qualities are not on file. TCRbeta CDR3 regions were amplified from genomic DNA by means of the immunoSEQ Assay, a bias-controlled multiplex PCR. On the study's bioinformatics: The number of nucleated cells in each sample was estimated from the amplification of reference gene primers within the assay. Sequence reads were collapsed and filtered to measure the absolute abundance of every unique TCRbeta CDR3 rearrangement. For each sample, productive Simpson clonality was calculated as the square root of Simpson's diversity index over productive rearrangements. Here the immuneACCESS table is served through TCRdb, limited to in-frame sequences with V and J called. Missing clones are a known gap in these copies; in checked studies unresolved V genes cover under half, and the rest lacks a known reason. D and trimming come from the DNA, and the V and J calls and clone size come from that table. The sample contains some 150,000 clones, 80% to 90% of them found a single time. The top ten clonotypes cover about 2.5% of the sample.

The sample belongs to a study of blood T cell repertoires in COVID-19 (dated by TCRdb to 2020 to 2022). About the study as a whole: Collaborator samples came from the United States, Italy and Spain and covered acute and convalescent phases of COVID-19. The samples were drawn from the first 160 participants of the ongoing ImmuneRACE study and from 1,200 or so subjects provided by 6 global collaborators. The sample metadata nearly always contained a de-identified subject ID, COVID-19 status, age in years and sex. Deeply sampled blood TCRbeta repertoires from subjects exposed to, actively infected with, or recovered from COVID-19 were included in the dataset. Where HLA class I and class II types were available, the types were taken from metadata supplied by the sample provider, not from assay-based typing. The material from the prospective study consisted of cDNA or gDNA derived from T cells, B-cell-depleted T cells, or PBMCs. The repertoires were released in a freely available public database intended as a resource for research on the immune response to SARS-CoV-2.

Each collaborating institution followed its own protocols to collect whole blood in K2EDTA tubes. For TCRbeta analysis, collaborators shipped samples as frozen whole blood, isolated PBMCs, or DNA extracted from either of those sample types. The CDR3 has 13 amino acids, counting the end cysteine and phenylalanine. The CDR3 DNA has 39 bases and is translated from base 1. Based on the germline V gene (reference sequence), the CDR1 and CDR2 sequences are LNHDA and SQIVND. V is clipped by 5 bases and J by 3 bases, and the sequence between their germline boundaries is 10 bases long. Results the study describes overall, beyond this receptor: How much clinical and demographic metadata was included differed by source and by participant, and the metadata was provided uncurated.

This clonotype was sampled from a man aged 50 to 60 with active COVID-19. Material: peripheral blood. The chain couples TRBV19 to TRBJ1-1, and perhaps TRBD1 as D gene, on 5 matching bases. CDR3 loop: CASSATGYTEAFF. The base sequence is TGTGCCAGTAGTGCCACAGGTTACACTGAAGCTTTCTTT. With the rest looked up from the reference TRBV19 and TRBJ1-1 genes rather than sequenced, the full variable domain is DGGITQSPKYLFRKEGQNVTLSCEQNLNHDAMYWYRQDPGQGLRLIYYSQIVNDFQKGDIAEGYSVSREKKESFPLTVTSAQKNPTAFYLCASSATGYTEAFFGQGTRLTVV.